This T cell receptor beta chain was observed in a study of T cell repertoires in cytomegalovirus infection. As to this clonotype: Antigen: not known.

TCRdb re-analysed the reads in MiXCR, keeping a single row per CDR3 protein. This table holds some 920,000 distinct CDR3 sequences, approximately 31% found once. The CDR3 extends over 13 amino acids. Germline CDR1 and CDR2: DFQATT and SNEGSKA (reference sequence). The V and J ends lost 0 bases and 4 bases respectively, with 10 bases between them. This clonotype was obtained from a human donor in good health (CMV status not recorded). Some clones in this sample may be carry-over from other donors' samples. The material sequenced was cultured CD8+ T cells from PBMCs, taken from culture after CMV antigen stimulation. The genes are TRBV20-1 and TRBJ2-7; D possibly matches TRBD1 or TRBD2 (5 bases each). The CDR3 sequence is CSARDAREYEQYF. The DNA of the CDR3 is TGCAGTGCTAGAGATGCCAGGGAGTACGAGCAGTACTTC.